The clone carrying this TCR beta chain was seen a few times. Antigen: not known. TCRdb redid the calling of the reads with MiXCR, one entry per CDR3 protein. The sample includes 380,000 or so distinct CDR3 sequences, roughly 34% of them seen just once. These data originate in a study of T cell repertoires in cytomegalovirus infection. Study context: Both a matching HLA type and CMV infection were indicated by public TCR beta signatures.

V lost 4 bases and J lost 4; bases outside the gene matches: 4. Looked up from germline, CDR1 is MNHEY and CDR2 is SMNVEV (reference sequence). This CDR3 has 15 amino acids. The V call is TRBV27, the J call TRBJ2-3; 11 nucleotides agree with TRBD1. The sample was cultured PBMCs, taken from culture after CMV antigen stimulation. The origin of this receptor is a human donor in good health (CMV status not recorded). Some clones in this sample may be carry-over from other donors' samples. CDR3 residues: CASSSGTGGADTQYF. CDR3 coding DNA: TGTGCCAGCAGTTCAGGGACAGGGGGGGCAGATACGCAGTATTTT.